The 24 T cell receptor beta chains below all came from one sample that was sequenced in a study of blood T cell repertoires in COVID-19. Clones were read by immunoSEQ multiplex PCR, and TCRdb kept only the in-frame ones, dropping some. Of hundreds of thousands of clones in the sample, around 90% were seen once. Material for sequencing was PBMCs or T cells enriched from blood (not recorded which). Receptors were obtained from a young woman with acute COVID-19.

The CDR3 region is CATSDQGTAYGYTF. In DNA, the CDR3 is TGTGCCACCAGTGACCAGGGGACCGCTTATGGCTACACCTTC. The chain joins TRBV24-1 to TRBJ1-2, with D perhaps matching TRBD1 (6 bases). Germline V gives CDR1 KGHDR, CDR2 SFDVKD. The V and J ends lost 4 bases and 5 bases respectively, with 13 bases between them. The CDR3 runs 14 residues.

The chain uses TRBV19 and TRBJ1-2, with 7 nucleotides matching TRBD1. The V segment lost 5 bases and the J segment 4 bases; nucleotides outside the gene matches: 4. This CDR3 has 13 residues. CDR1 LNHDA and CDR2 SQIVND come from the germline V gene (reference sequence). The CDR3 DNA sequence: TGTGCCAGTAGTGTCGGGACAGCCTATGGCTACACCTTC. The encoded protein is CASSVGTAYGYTF.

The chain has TRBV28 and TRBJ2-7; TRBD1 agrees at 9 bases. Germline assignment: CDR1 MDHEN and CDR2 SYDVKM. Unmatched junction bases numbered 6, after V lost 5 bases and J lost 1 base. The CDR3 is made up of 15 amino acids. CDR3 sequence reads: CASSRGGTGSYEQYF. In nucleotides, the CDR3 is TGTGCCAGCAGTCGTGGCGGGACAGGGTCCTACGAGCAGTACTTC.

The rearrangement links TRBV28 to TRBJ1-4, with 9 bases aligning to TRBD1. V was clipped by 6 bases and J by 8 bases; unmatched bases: 13. CDR3 length: 16 amino acids. The V gene's germline CDR1 is MDHEN and CDR2 SYDVKM. The CDR3 here is CASSPPMGTGTEKLFF. As DNA, the CDR3 is TGTGCCAGCAGCCCCCCAATGGGGACAGGGACGGAAAAACTGTTTTTT.

This chain joins TRBV11-3 and TRBJ1-2; TRBD1 might be the D (5 bases). Trimming left V 1 base short and J 0 bases short, with 12 bases between. This CDR3 region has 16 residues. Per the germline V gene, CDR1 is SGHNT and CDR2 is YENEEA. The CDR3 nucleotides are TGTGCCAGCAGCTTAGCGGCAGGGCGAGCTAACTATGGCTACACCTTC. Translated, it gives CASSLAAGRANYGYTF.

V usage is TRBV15 and J usage is TRBJ1-2; no reliable D call. The CDR3 spans 14 residues. The ends were cut back, 0 bases at V and 8 bases at J, with 13 bases in the middle. Germline lookup yields CDR1 LNHNV and CDR2 YYDKDF (reference sequence). CDR3 sequence reads: CATSRDLQRVGYTF. The CDR3 DNA is TGTGCCACCAGCAGAGACCTTCAGAGGGTCGGCTACACCTTC. Together with reference TRBV15 and TRBJ1-2, the CDR3 gives the full variable domain: DAMVIQNPRYQVTQFGKPVTLSCSQTLNHNVMYWYQQKSSQAPKLLFHYYDKDFNNEADTPDNFQSRRPNTSFCFLDIRSPGLGDTAMYLCATSRDLQRVGYTFGSGTRLTVV.

The chain couples TRBV9 to TRBJ2-2; TRBD2 aligns across 13 bases. The CDR3 has 17 residues. The junction had 8 bases not matched to a gene; V was cut back by 3 bases and J by 6 bases. Germline CDR1 and CDR2: SGDLS and YYNGEE. CDR3 nucleotide sequence: TGTGCCAGCAGCGGAAAACTAGCGGGAGGGCCGGCCGGGGAGCTGTTTTTT. Translation gives CASSGKLAGGPAGELFF. The complete variable domain, with remaining parts taken from reference TRBV9 and TRBJ2-2, reads DSGVTQTPKHLITATGQRVTLRCSPRSGDLSVYWYQQSLDQGLQFLIQYYNGEERAKGNILERFSAQQFPDLHSELNLSSLELGDSALYFCASSGKLAGGPAGELFFGEGSRLTVL.

V gene TRBV19 combines with J gene TRBJ2-1, with a possible D match to TRBD2 (7 bases). Trimming stripped 3 bases from V and 12 bases from J, with 9 bases between. The CDR3 covers 11 residues. Germline CDR1 and CDR2: LNHDA and SQIVND (reference sequence). CDR3 sequence: CASSMRGGQFF. The CDR3 DNA sequence: TGTGCCAGTAGTATGAGGGGGGGGCAGTTCTTC.

The gene calls are TRBV19 and TRBJ2-7; 7 positions agree with TRBD1. J was trimmed by 1 base and V by 5 bases; bases with no gene match: 5. This CDR3 spans 14 amino acids. Germline values: CDR1 LNHDA, CDR2 SQIVND (reference sequence). CDR3 residues: CASSPWTGSYEQYF. The CDR3 bases are TGTGCCAGTAGTCCCTGGACAGGATCCTACGAGCAGTACTTC. The complete variable domain, with remaining parts taken from reference TRBV19 and TRBJ2-7, reads DGGITQSPKYLFRKEGQNVTLSCEQNLNHDAMYWYRQDPGQGLRLIYYSQIVNDFQKGDIAEGYSVSREKKESFPLTVTSAQKNPTAFYLCASSPWTGSYEQYFGPGTRLTVT.

Only one count was recorded for this clone. The chain employs TRBV9 and TRBJ1-2; no definite D call. CDR1 is SGDLS, CDR2 YYNGEE, per germline. The V gene lost 0 bases and the J gene lost 4 bases, with 10 bases spanning the gap. This CDR3 contains 14 residues. The CDR3 protein is CASSVEPQTYGYTF. CDR3 coding DNA: TGTGCCAGCAGCGTAGAGCCGCAAACCTATGGCTACACCTTC.

V is TRBV20-1 and J is TRBJ1-2, with a weak D call TRBD1 (6 bases). CDR1 is DFQATT and CDR2 is SNEGSKA in the germline V gene (reference sequence). CDR3 size: 11 residues. V was trimmed by 6 bases and J by 4 bases, leaving 9 bases between them. This CDR3 reads CSAAGAYGYTF. CDR3 sequence (DNA): TGCAGTGCGGCGGGGGCCTATGGCTACACCTTC.

The chain joins TRBV27 to TRBJ2-7, with 7 bases aligning to TRBD2. The CDR3 has 15 amino acids. V lost 6 bases, J lost 5 bases, and 13 bases stayed unmatched. In germline, CDR1 is MNHEY, CDR2 SMNVEV (reference sequence). The CDR3 region has the DNA TGTGCCAGCAGCATAGGGACTACCCCTCAGGACGAGCAGTACTTC. It yields the protein CASSIGTTPQDEQYF.

CDR3 sequence: CATSPRDRGYNEQFF. DNA for the CDR3: TGTGCCACCAGTCCCAGGGACAGGGGCTACAATGAGCAGTTCTTC. The rearrangement links TRBV24-1 to TRBJ2-1; TRBD1 matches at 10 bases. Germline CDR1 reads KGHDR; CDR2 reads SFDVKD. CDR3 length equals 15 residues. The V gene end was trimmed by 6 bases and the J gene end by 3 bases; junction bases not matched to a gene: 4.

The J gene is TRBJ1-5, the V gene TRBV27; 7 bases fit TRBD1. CDR1 MNHEY and CDR2 SMNVEV come from the germline V gene (reference sequence). V lost 8 bases and J lost 0; bases outside the gene matches: 13. CDR3 length equals 17 residues. The CDR3, as DNA: TGTGCCAGCGGAGGAAGTTATTACAGGGGTAGCAATCAGCCCCAGCATTTT. The encoded protein is CASGGSYYRGSNQPQHF.

J is TRBJ2-7 and V is TRBV28, with 7 nucleotides matching TRBD1. Germline V gene data show CDR1 as MDHEN and CDR2 as SYDVKM. This CDR3 comprises 11 residues. The junction had 3 bases not matched to a gene; V was cut back by 10 bases and J by 3 bases. CDR3: CATNRGYEQYF. CDR3 nucleotides: TGTGCCACTAACAGGGGCTACGAGCAGTACTTC.

The count of this clone is one. The J gene is TRBJ1-2, the V gene TRBV2; no clear D. Germline CDR1 and CDR2: SNHLY and FYNNEI. V was shortened by 5 bases and J by 6 bases, with 16 bases between the two germline ends. CDR3 size: 14 residues. The CDR3 DNA reads as TGTGCCAGCAGTATCGAGGGAGTGCTAAATGGCTACACCTTC. Its translation: CASSIEGVLNGYTF.

This chain joins TRBV6-5 and TRBJ1-1, with TRBD1 matching 9 bases. This CDR3 has 12 amino acids. Germline V gene sequence: CDR1 MNHEY, CDR2 SVGAGI. V gave up 5 bases and J gave up 9 bases; unmatched junction bases: 4. The CDR3 sequence: CASSHGQGKAFF. DNA for the CDR3: TGTGCCAGCAGTCATGGACAGGGGAAAGCTTTCTTT.

The CDR3 sequence is CASSASATGFSGYTF. DNA of the CDR3: TGTGCCAGCAGCGCTAGCGCGACAGGGTTCTCTGGCTACACCTTC. The V call is TRBV7-6, the J call TRBJ1-2; 7 bases align to TRBD1. The CDR3 length is 15 residues. Germline V gene lookup returns CDR1 SGHVS and CDR2 FNYEAQ. The J segment lost 7 bases and the V segment lost 5 bases, leaving 13 bases of the junction unmatched.

This clone appeared once. The V call is TRBV7-3, the J call TRBJ2-1; D possibly corresponds to TRBD2 (5 bases). The CDR3 is 13 amino acids. Germline lookup yields CDR1 SGHTA and CDR2 FQGTGA. V lost 5 bases to trimming and J lost 6 bases, with 11 bases between them. Here the CDR3 reads CASSLGESNEQFF. CDR3 DNA sequence: TGTGCCAGCAGCCTCGGGGAATCCAATGAGCAGTTCTTC.

The chain is built from TRBV4-2 and TRBJ2-1; a possible D gene is TRBD2 (6 bases). V was shortened by 3 bases and J by 1 base, with 13 bases between the two germline ends. The length of the CDR3 is 16 residues. Germline CDR1 and CDR2: LGHNA and YNFKEQ. CDR3 loop: CASSHAGLRSYNEQFF. Written as DNA, the CDR3 is TGTGCCAGCAGCCACGCGGGACTGCGGTCCTACAATGAGCAGTTCTTC.

The chain links TRBV29-1 to TRBJ2-7; 12 nucleotides line up with TRBD2. V lost 5 bases and J lost 7; bases outside the gene matches: 6. The CDR3 extends over 13 amino acids. Germline V lookup: CDR1 SQVTM, CDR2 ANQGSEA. CDR3 loop: CSVLAGGQVEQYF. CDR3 sequence (DNA): TGCAGCGTTCTAGCGGGAGGGCAGGTGGAGCAGTACTTC.

This chain links TRBV12-3 or TRBV12-4 with TRBJ1-5; 7 positions agree with TRBD1. The trim removed 6 bases at V and 4 bases at J, leaving 3 bases unmatched. The CDR3 has 13 residues. This CDR3 is CASREQGNQPQHF. The CDR3 DNA reads TGTGCCAGCAGGGAACAGGGGAATCAGCCCCAGCATTTT.

The chain is built from TRBV11-3 and TRBJ2-5; 13 bases match TRBD2. CDR3 length: 15 amino acids. Per germline, CDR1 SGHNT and CDR2 YENEEA. Losses at the gene ends were 4 bases for V and 4 bases for J; bases not matched to a gene: 3. The CDR3 DNA reads as TGTGCCAGCAGCTCCCGACTAGCGGGAGGAGAGACCCAGTACTTC. Residues: CASSSRLAGGETQYF.

The J gene is TRBJ2-5, the V gene TRBV9, with D perhaps matching TRBD2 (6 bases). V lost 2 bases to trimming and J lost 1 base, with 12 bases between them. Germline V gene sequence: CDR1 SGDLS, CDR2 YYNGEE. The CDR3 runs to 15 residues. Here the CDR3 reads CASSVGGGIQETQYF. The CDR3 nucleotides read TGTGCCAGCAGCGTGGGGGGAGGCATCCAAGAGACCCAGTACTTC.